This TCR beta chain came from a study of CD8 T cells in Susac syndrome. An amount of RNA that ranged from roughly 0.45 to 1 ug was reverse transcribed with random hexamers. Amplification of TCR beta CDR3 was carried out by immunoSEQ multiplex PCR, which covered 54 Vbeta and 13 Jbeta segments. TCRdb reprocessed the immunoSEQ multiplex PCR reads via MiXCR and lists one record per CDR3 protein. Of about 210,000 distinct CDR3 sequences listed, approximately 93% are singletons. The CDR3 contains 15 residues. CDR1 SEHNR and CDR2 FQNEAQ come from the germline V gene (reference sequence). Trimming at V came to 3 bases and at J to 7 bases, leaving 7 bases not matched to a gene. CD8+ and CD4+ blood T cells underwent TCR beta sequencing.

The chain has TRBV7-9 and TRBJ1-5; TRBD1 matches 9 bases. This receptor was identified in a human donor in good health. The specimen was CD4+ T cells from PBMCs. Here the CDR3 reads CASSFGTGYKQPQHF. The CDR3 coding sequence is TGTGCCAGCAGCTTTGGGACAGGGTACAAACAGCCCCAGCATTTT.